This paragraph reports one TCR beta chain. The specificity of this receptor is unknown. Base qualities are not recorded, but no much larger clone differs from it by a single base. Patients with autoimmune disease history or receiving systemic immunosuppression were excluded from the trial. Peripheral blood for TCR sequencing was collected from all dose cohorts at baseline, on cycle 4 day 1, and on cycle 7 day 1. Samples were obtained from an open-label, multicenter, first-in-human phase I dose-escalation trial of ivuxolimab. Adults with locally advanced or metastatic melanoma, renal cell carcinoma, hepatocellular carcinoma or head and neck squamous cell carcinoma were enrolled in the trial. CD4+ and CD8+ T cells were sorted separately from peripheral blood before TCR sequencing. This entry comes from a study of OX40 agonist ivuxolimab in advanced cancers. Turning to the overall study: Ivuxolimab was a fully human IgG2 agonistic monoclonal antibody targeting the costimulatory receptor OX40 (CD134). Partial responses occurred in three dose-escalation patients: two with cutaneous melanoma and one with hepatocellular carcinoma. The paper covers the monotherapy dose-escalation part of the phase I ivuxolimab trial, which included N of about 50 patients. Peripheral TCRbeta sequencing aimed to test whether ivuxolimab altered TCR sequence diversity and caused clonal T-cell expansion. Of the approximately 54 patients in dose escalation, 19 had hepatocellular carcinoma, some 15 had melanoma, 9 had renal cell carcinoma and 9 had head and neck cancer. Patients were allowed to have had prior anti-PD-1, anti-PD-L1 or anti-CTLA-4 therapy, and approximately 40% of the dose-escalation patients had been treated with checkpoint inhibitors. In the dose-escalation cohort, around four fifths of patients were male, and the mean age was approximately 55 years, with a range of about 23 to 80. Intravenous ivuxolimab was administered to patients every 2 weeks at six dose levels: 0.01, 0.1, 0.3, 1.5, 3 and 10 mg/kg. Overall study outcomes, separate from this receptor: Clonal expansion of both CD4+ and CD8+ blood T cells was observed from baseline to week 6 at doses 0.1 to 3.0 mg/kg. In partial responders in the 0.1-3.0 mg/kg groups, normalized peripheral clonal expansion was found to be among the lowest, especially among CD8+ T cells. On average, CD8+ T cells showed more expanded clones than CD4+ T cells after ivuxolimab. Which antigens the clonally expanded peripheral T cells were specific for was not determined. Low levels of normalized T-cell clonal expansion were also seen in some nonresponding patients.

Genomic DNA was extracted from sorted cells for sequencing of the TCRbeta CDR3 region. TCRbeta CDR3 regions were sequenced using the immunoSEQ Assay. TCRdb holds this immuneACCESS table with in-frame rearrangements only. Some clones are missing; in checked studies, unresolved V genes explain under half, and the rest has no known cause. This sample gives fewer than 80,000 clones in total; approximately 90% of them show up just once. 0.5% to 0.6% of the sample lies in the top ten. Trimming at the junction amounts to 5 bases on V and 3 bases on J, and the germline ends lie 10 bases apart. Including the terminal cysteine and phenylalanine, the CDR3 comprises 13 residues. Of the read, only the CDR3 DNA is kept; its 39 bases are in frame from base 1. From a lookup of the germline V gene, CDR1 and CDR2 are SGHAT and FQNNGV.

The sequence links TRBV11-2 to TRBJ1-2, and possibly TRBD1, on 5 matching bases. This TCR derives from an adult with an advanced solid tumor such as melanoma, head and neck, liver or kidney cancer. This sample comprised CD4+ or CD8+ T cells sorted from blood, obtained in a trial of the OX40 agonist ivuxolimab. CDR3 region: CASSKQEDYGYTF. The DNA sequence is TGTGCCAGCAGCAAACAGGAAGACTATGGCTACACCTTC.